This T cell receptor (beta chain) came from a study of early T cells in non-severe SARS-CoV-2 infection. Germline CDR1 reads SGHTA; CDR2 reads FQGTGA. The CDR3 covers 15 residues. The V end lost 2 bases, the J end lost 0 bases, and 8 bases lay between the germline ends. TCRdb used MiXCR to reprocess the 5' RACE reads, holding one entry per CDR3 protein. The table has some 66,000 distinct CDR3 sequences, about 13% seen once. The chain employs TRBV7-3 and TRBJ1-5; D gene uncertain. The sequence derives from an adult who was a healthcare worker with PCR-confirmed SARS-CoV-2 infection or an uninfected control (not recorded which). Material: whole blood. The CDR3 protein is CASSLFPISNQPQHF. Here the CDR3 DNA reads TGTGCCAGCAGCTTATTCCCGATTAGCAATCAGCCCCAGCATTTT. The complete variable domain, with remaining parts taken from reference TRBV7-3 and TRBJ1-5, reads GAGVSQTPSNKVTEKGKYVELRCDPISGHTALYWYRQSLGQGPEFLIYFQGTGAADDSGLPNDRFFAVRPEGSVSTLKIQRTERGDSAVYLCASSLFPISNQPQHFGDGTRLSIL.